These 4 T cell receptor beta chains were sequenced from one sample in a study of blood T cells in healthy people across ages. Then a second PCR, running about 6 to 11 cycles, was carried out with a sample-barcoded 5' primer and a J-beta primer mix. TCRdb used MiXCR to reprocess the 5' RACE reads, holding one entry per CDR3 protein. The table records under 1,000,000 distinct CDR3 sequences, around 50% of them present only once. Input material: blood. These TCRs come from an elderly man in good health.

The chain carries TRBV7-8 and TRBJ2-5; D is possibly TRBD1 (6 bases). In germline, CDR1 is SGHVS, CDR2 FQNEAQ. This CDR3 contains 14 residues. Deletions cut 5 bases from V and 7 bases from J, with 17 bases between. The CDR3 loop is CASSPDRILGTQYF. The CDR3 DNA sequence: TGTGCCAGCAGCCCCGACAGGATCCTTGGGACCCAGTACTTC.

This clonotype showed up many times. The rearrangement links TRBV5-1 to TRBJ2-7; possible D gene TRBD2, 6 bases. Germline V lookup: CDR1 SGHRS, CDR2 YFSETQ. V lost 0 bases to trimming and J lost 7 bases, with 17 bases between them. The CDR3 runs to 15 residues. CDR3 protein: CASSLATSSLREQYF. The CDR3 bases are TGCGCCAGCAGCTTGGCAACTAGCAGCCTGCGGGAGCAGTACTTC.

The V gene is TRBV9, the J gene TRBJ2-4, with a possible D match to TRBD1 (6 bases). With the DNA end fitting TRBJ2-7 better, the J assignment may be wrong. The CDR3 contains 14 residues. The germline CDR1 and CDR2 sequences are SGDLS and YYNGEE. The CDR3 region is CASSLGTFSNEQYF. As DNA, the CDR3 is TGTGCCAGCAGCCTCGGGACATTTTCCAACGAGCAGTACTTC.

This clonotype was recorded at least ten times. The CDR3 sequence is CASSSGTGYEQYF. DNA for the CDR3: TGCGCCAGCAGCTCTGGGACAGGCTACGAGCAGTACTTC. J is TRBJ2-7 and V is TRBV5-1; 8 positions match TRBD1. V shed 3 bases and J 3 bases; nucleotides not matched to a gene: 2. CDR3 length: 13 amino acids. CDR1 and CDR2 (germline): SGHRS, YFSETQ.